A selection of T cell receptor beta chains follows, all from one sample in a study of T cells in Graves' hyperthyroidism and ophthalmopathy. TCRdb recomputed calls from the multiplex PCR reads with MiXCR, one row per CDR3 protein. The top ten clones hold approximately 30% of a sample with roughly 550,000 distinct CDR3 sequences, around 15% of them seen once. Sequencing was done on a sample of blood. Every receptor here comes from a woman in her 30s with Graves' ophthalmopathy. CDR3s include the opening cysteine and the closing phenylalanine or tryptophan. Each record gives: clone size, V gene, J gene, D gene, CDR3 protein, CDR3 DNA. The D gene is left open where the match is weak. Not all rows give a size; the values are once, few, many and, for expanded clones, a class.

-	TRBV3-1	TRBJ2-7	-	CASSPGPYKQYF	TGTGCCAGCAGCCCCGGTCCCTACAAGCAGTACTTC
few	TRBV6-2/TRBV6-3	TRBJ1-2	TRBD1	CASNRQGSLDGYTF	TGTGCCAGCAACCGACAGGGGAGTCTGGATGGCTACACCTTC
few	TRBV4-1	TRBJ2-7	TRBD1	CASSRIDQPGTGNYEQYF	TGCGCCAGCAGCCGAATCGACCAACCCGGGACAGGGAATTACGAGCAGTACTTC
few	TRBV4-3	TRBJ2-2	TRBD1	CASSQDALRGQGGELFF	TGCGCCAGCAGCCAAGACGCTCTAAGGGGGCAGGGCGGGGAGCTGTTTTTT
few	TRBV5-1	TRBJ2-4	-	CASSWTHGSDLAKNIQYF	TGCGCCAGCAGCTGGACCCATGGTTCGGATCTAGCCAAAAACATTCAGTACTTC
many	TRBV7-8	TRBJ2-7	-	CASSSLGGAESYEQYF	TGTGCCAGCAGCTCCTTGGGGGGGGCCGAATCCTACGAGCAGTACTTC
few	TRBV13	TRBJ2-7	-	CASSLTAGPQDYEQYF	TGTGCCAGCAGTCTTACGGCGGGACCACAAGACTACGAGCAGTACTTC
many	TRBV6-1	TRBJ2-7	-	CASSNPGPVKHEQYF	TGTGCCAGCAGTAACCCGGGCCCCGTGAAGCACGAGCAGTACTTC
-	TRBV7-2	TRBJ2-5	-	CASSLDNAQETQYF	TGTGCCAGCAGCTTAGACAACGCTCAAGAGACCCAGTACTTC
-	TRBV19	TRBJ2-2	TRBD1	CASSAGTGGTGELFF	TGTGCCAGTAGTGCCGGGACAGGGGGCACCGGGGAGCTGTTTTTT
-	TRBV6-2/TRBV6-3	TRBJ2-7	TRBD2	CASSYMRGTDEQYF	TGTGCCAGCAGTTACATGCGGGGGACGGACGAGCAGTACTTC
-	TRBV14	TRBJ2-7	-	CASSQDPGSGGWAEQYF	TGTGCCAGCAGCCAAGATCCGGGTAGCGGAGGCTGGGCCGAGCAGTACTTC
once	TRBV4-1	TRBJ1-4	TRBD1	CASSQDQTGENEKLFF	TGCGCCAGCAGCCAAGATCAGACAGGGGAGAATGAAAAACTGTTTTTT
many	TRBV10-3	TRBJ2-1	TRBD1	CAISDRGPGNEQFF	TGTGCCATCAGTGACAGGGGGCCCGGGAATGAGCAGTTCTTC
-	TRBV19	TRBJ2-1	-	CASSTRTGGMDEQFF	TGTGCCAGTAGTACCCGGACTGGCGGGATGGATGAGCAGTTCTTC
-	TRBV11-1	TRBJ1-5	-	CASSSRRPQHF	TGTGCCAGCAGCTCTAGACGGCCCCAGCATTTT
-	TRBV19	TRBJ2-7	TRBD1	CASSMPGQDLSYEQYF	TGTGCCAGTAGTATGCCGGGACAGGACCTCTCCTACGAGCAGTACTTC
many	TRBV30	TRBJ1-1	-	CAWSVNWSQGRRTEAFF	TGTGCCTGGAGTGTTAATTGGTCGCAGGGAAGGCGTACTGAAGCTTTCTTT
few	TRBV15	TRBJ2-2	TRBD2	CATSTGDRGLTSGRVTGELFF	TGTGCCACCAGCACCGGAGACAGGGGCCTGACTAGCGGGAGGGTCACCGGGGAGCTGTTTTTT
-	TRBV20-1	TRBJ2-2	-	CSARGRGTGELFF	TGCAGTGCTAGGGGGAGGGGGACCGGGGAGCTGTTTTTT
once	TRBV2	TRBJ2-5	-	CASSGGHQETQYF	TGTGCCAGCAGTGGAGGACATCAAGAGACCCAGTACTTC
-	TRBV6-6	TRBJ2-3	-	CASSYSGAGLTDTQYF	TGTGCCAGCAGTTACTCCGGCGCAGGGCTCACAGATACGCAGTATTTT
many	TRBV20-1	TRBJ2-1	-	CSAQAGNYNEQFF	TGCAGTGCTCAGGCGGGGAACTACAATGAGCAGTTCTTC
-	TRBV6-5	TRBJ2-1	-	CASSYSGQGYGEQFF	TGTGCCAGCAGTTACTCGGGGCAGGGGTATGGTGAGCAGTTCTTC
-	TRBV27	TRBJ2-1	TRBD2	CASSRRLAGVSNEQFF	TGTGCCAGCAGTCGACGACTAGCGGGAGTTAGTAATGAGCAGTTCTTC
many	TRBV27	TRBJ2-7	-	CASSTVADLLYEQYF	TGTGCCAGCTCCACGGTAGCGGACCTTCTCTACGAGCAGTACTTC
few	TRBV7-9	TRBJ2-1	TRBD2	CASSTFSGSYNEQFF	TGTGCCAGCAGCACATTCAGCGGGAGTTACAATGAGCAGTTCTTC
many	TRBV7-8	TRBJ1-2	-	CASSPRGDYGYTF	TGTGCCAGCAGCCCTAGGGGGGACTATGGCTACACCTTC
many	TRBV20-1	TRBJ2-3	-	CSARDLAEVARTTDTQYF	TGCAGTGCTAGAGACCTTGCTGAGGTAGCGCGAACCACAGATACGCAGTATTTT
-	TRBV29-1	TRBJ2-7	-	CSVAQDSAEQYF	TGCAGCGTTGCTCAAGACAGTGCCGAGCAGTACTTC
-	TRBV5-1	TRBJ2-3	TRBD1	CASSHDRGPPTDTQYF	TGCGCCAGCAGCCATGACAGGGGGCCCCCCACAGATACGCAGTATTTT
many	TRBV5-1	TRBJ1-5	TRBD1	CASSEGTVSSNQPQHF	TGCGCCAGCAGCGAGGGGACAGTTTCTAGCAATCAGCCCCAGCATTTT
many	TRBV20-1	TRBJ2-1	TRBD2	CSARGLAGHNEQFF	TGCAGTGCTAGGGGACTAGCGGGACACAATGAGCAGTTCTTC
-	TRBV7-9	TRBJ1-2	-	CASSLLSGPRLYGYTF	TGTGCCAGCAGCTTATTGTCGGGACCGAGACTGTATGGCTACACCTTC
many	TRBV14	TRBJ1-5	TRBD1	CASSQRPDRGNQPQHF	TGTGCCAGCAGCCAACGACCAGACAGGGGCAATCAGCCCCAGCATTTT
many	TRBV7-8	TRBJ1-4	-	CASSNRRSTNEKLFF	TGTGCCAGCAGCAATAGGCGGTCAACTAATGAAAAACTGTTTTTT